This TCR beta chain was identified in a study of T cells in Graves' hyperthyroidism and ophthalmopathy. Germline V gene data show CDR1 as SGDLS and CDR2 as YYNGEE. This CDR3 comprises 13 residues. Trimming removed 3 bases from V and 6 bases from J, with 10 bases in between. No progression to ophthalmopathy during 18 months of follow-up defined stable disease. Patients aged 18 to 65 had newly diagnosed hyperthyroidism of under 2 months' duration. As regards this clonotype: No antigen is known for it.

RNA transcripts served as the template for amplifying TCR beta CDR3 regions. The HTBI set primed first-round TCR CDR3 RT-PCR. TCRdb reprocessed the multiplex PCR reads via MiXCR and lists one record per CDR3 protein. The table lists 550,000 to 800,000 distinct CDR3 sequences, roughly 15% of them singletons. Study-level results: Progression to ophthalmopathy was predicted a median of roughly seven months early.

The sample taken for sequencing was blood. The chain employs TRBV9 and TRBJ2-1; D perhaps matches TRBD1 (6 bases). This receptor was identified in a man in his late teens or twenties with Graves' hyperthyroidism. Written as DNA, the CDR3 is TGTGCCAGCAGCGAGACAGGATTCAATGAGCAGTTCTTC. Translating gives CASSETGFNEQFF.